This record covers a single TCR beta chain. The antigen remains unidentified. Data came from immunoSEQ multiplex PCR; TCRdb stores just in-frame clones and leaves some out. The profile shows millions of clones, just over 90% of them singletons. The sample originates from a study of shared clonotypes between healthy human individuals. V shed 4 bases, J shed 7 bases, and the junction held 5 bases outside the gene matches. The V gene's germline CDR1 is MGHDK and CDR2 SYGVNS. The CDR3 length is 14 residues. Study-wide results and caveats: Across a few donors, naive CD4 shared around 5.4%, naive CD8 more than 3%, memory CD4 more than 2%, memory CD8 0.35% to 0.5%.

The source is a man aged 18 to 35 in good health. Sequencing used naive CD4+ T cells sorted from blood. Subset: CD45RA+ positively selected. V is TRBV25-1 and J is TRBJ2-2; TRBD1 matches at 8 bases. CDR3: CASSVAGGNGELFF. CDR3 sequence (DNA): TGTGCCAGCAGTGTGGCAGGGGGCAACGGGGAGCTGTTTTTT.